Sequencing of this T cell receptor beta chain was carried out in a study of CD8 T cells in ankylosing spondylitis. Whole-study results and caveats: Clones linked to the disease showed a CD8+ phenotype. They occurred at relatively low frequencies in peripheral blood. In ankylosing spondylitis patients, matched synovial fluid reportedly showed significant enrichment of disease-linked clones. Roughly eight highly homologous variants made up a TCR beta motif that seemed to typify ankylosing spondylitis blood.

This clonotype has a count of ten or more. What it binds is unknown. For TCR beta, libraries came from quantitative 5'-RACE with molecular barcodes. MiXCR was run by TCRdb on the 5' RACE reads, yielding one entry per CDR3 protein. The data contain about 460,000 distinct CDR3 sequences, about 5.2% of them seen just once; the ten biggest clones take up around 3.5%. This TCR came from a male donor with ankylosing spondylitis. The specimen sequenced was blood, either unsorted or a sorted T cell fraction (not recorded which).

The CDR3 protein is CASSFLRGETQYF. The CDR3 DNA reads TGTGCCAGCAGTTTTTTACGGGGGGAGACCCAGTACTTC. This chain links TRBV12-3 or TRBV12-4 with TRBJ2-5; possible D gene TRBD2, 6 bases. With 3 bases removed from V and 5 bases from J, the gap between germline ends came to 10 bases. This CDR3 is 13 amino acids long.